The sequence of this TCR beta chain was determined in a study of T cells after yellow fever vaccination. Across the whole study: Fractions with few cells were prepared using SMART-Seq v4 Ultra Low Input. Study observations and caveats: Peaking faster, on day 5 versus 15, the secondary response was nonetheless weaker. Abundant clonotypes (contaminants from the bulk population) could be present in FACS-sorted repertoires.

Concerning this clonotype itself: The antigen remains unidentified.

The CDR3 contains 16 residues. Germline values: CDR1 DFQATT, CDR2 SNEGSKA (reference sequence). Trimming took off 0 bases at V and 5 bases at J, with 17 bases between the two ends. TCRdb re-called the 5' RACE reads through MiXCR, storing one row per CDR3 protein. Among 450,000 to 550,000 distinct CDR3 sequences listed, about a fifth were seen once. This specimen consisted of PBMCs, obtained less than 25 days after the first yellow fever vaccination. The clonotype comes from a man aged 18 to 29 who received the YFV17D yellow fever vaccine. The genes are TRBV20-1 and TRBJ2-1; D ambiguous. The CDR3 here is CSARDPARAGDNEQFF. The CDR3 DNA reads TGCAGTGCTAGAGATCCCGCTAGGGCTGGGGACAATGAGCAGTTCTTC.